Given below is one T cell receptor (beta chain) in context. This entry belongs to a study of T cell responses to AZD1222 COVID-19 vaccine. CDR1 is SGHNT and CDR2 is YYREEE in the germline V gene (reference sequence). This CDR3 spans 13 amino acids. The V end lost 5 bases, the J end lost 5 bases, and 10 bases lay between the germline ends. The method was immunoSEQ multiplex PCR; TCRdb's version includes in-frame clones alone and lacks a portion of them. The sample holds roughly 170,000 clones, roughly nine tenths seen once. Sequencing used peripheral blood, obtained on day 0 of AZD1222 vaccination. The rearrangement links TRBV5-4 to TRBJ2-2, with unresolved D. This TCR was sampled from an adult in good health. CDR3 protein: CASSQDGTGELFF. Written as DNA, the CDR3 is TGTGCCAGCAGTCAGGACGGGACCGGGGAGCTGTTTTTT.